These 7 T cell receptor beta chains came from one sample sequenced in a study of blood T cell repertoires in COVID-19. The data were produced by immunoSEQ multiplex PCR, yet TCRdb's version contains in-frame clones alone and is incomplete. The table lists roughly 100,000 clones, around 80% of them singletons, with 8% to 13% in the top ten. Sequencing was carried out using peripheral blood. The origin of the receptors is a man in his sixties or seventies with acute or convalescent COVID-19.

This clone appeared a single time. This chain joins TRBV18 and TRBJ2-1; D might be TRBD2 (5 bases). Per the germline V gene, CDR1 is KGHSH and CDR2 is LQKENI. The CDR3 length is 16 residues. V was shortened by 5 bases and J by 0 bases, with 14 bases between the two germline ends. The DNA for the CDR3 is TGTGCCAGCTCAGAACGGAGTGGGAGCTCCTACAATGAGCAGTTCTTC. Its translation is CASSERSGSSYNEQFF.

This chain uses TRBV18 with TRBJ2-1, with 7 positions matching TRBD2. Germline V gene data show CDR1 as KGHSH and CDR2 as LQKENI. The CDR3 sequence is 15 residues long. Trimming took 3 bases from V and 6 from J; bases not matched to a gene: 8. The CDR3 here is CASSPLGGSGNEQFF. The CDR3 region has the DNA TGTGCCAGCTCACCCCTTGGCGGGAGTGGCAATGAGCAGTTCTTC. Full variable domain (outside the CDR3, taken from reference TRBV18 and TRBJ2-1): NAGVMQNPRHLVRRRGQEARLRCSPMKGHSHVYWYRQLPEEGLKFMVYLQKENIIDESGMPKERFSAEFPKEGPSILRIQQVVRGDSAAYFCASSPLGGSGNEQFFGPGTRLTVL.

The gene calls are TRBV27 and TRBJ2-2; maybe TRBD1 (7 bases). Trimming cost V 5 bases and J 8 bases, with 15 bases left between them. Germline lookup yields CDR1 MNHEY and CDR2 SMNVEV (reference sequence). The CDR3 extends over 14 amino acids. This CDR3 is CASSHRGGVGELFF. In DNA form, the CDR3 reads TGTGCCAGCAGTCACAGGGGCGGGGTAGGGGAGCTGTTTTTT.

The rearrangement links TRBV28 to TRBJ2-6; TRBD1 matches at 7 bases. With 7 bases clipped from V and 1 base from J, the junction kept 10 bases outside the gene matches. The CDR3 is made up of 17 amino acids. Per germline, CDR1 MDHEN and CDR2 SYDVKM. The CDR3: CASIPRQGNSGANVLTF. CDR3 sequence (DNA): TGTGCCAGCATTCCGAGACAGGGTAATTCTGGGGCCAACGTCCTGACTTTC.

This clone has only a few counts. The V gene is TRBV28, the J gene TRBJ2-7; 8 bases match TRBD1. Looked up from germline, CDR1 is MDHEN and CDR2 is SYDVKM. The V and J ends lost 5 bases and 5 bases, in that order; junction bases with no gene match: 11. The CDR3 runs to 15 residues. Written as DNA, the CDR3 is TGTGCCAGCAGTCCCCAGGACAGGGCGGTCAACGAGCAGTACTTC. This sequence encodes CASSPQDRAVNEQYF. Combining the CDR3 with reference TRBV28 and TRBJ2-7 gives the whole variable domain DVKVTQSSRYLVKRTGEKVFLECVQDMDHENMFWYRQDPGLGLRLIYFSYDVKMKEKGDIPEGYSVSREKKERFSLILESASTNQTSMYLCASSPQDRAVNEQYFGPGTRLTVT.

The chain is built from TRBV6-5 and TRBJ1-1; weak D call: TRBD1 (5 bases). Trimming took 2 bases from V and 7 from J, leaving 17 bases between them. The length of the CDR3 is 15 residues. The germline V gene has CDR1 MNHEY and CDR2 SVGAGI. The CDR3 here is CASSYTGGGRNEAFF. CDR3 in DNA: TGTGCCAGCAGTTACACGGGCGGGGGTAGGAATGAAGCTTTCTTT.

This clone appeared a single time. The chain uses TRBV9 and TRBJ2-1, with D maybe TRBD1 (5 bases). This CDR3 has 18 amino acids. Germline V gives CDR1 SGDLS, CDR2 YYNGEE. The CDR3 DNA reads TGTGCAGATGGGGCAGGGAAAAGGAATGGAAGCTCCTACAATGAGCAGTTCTTC. Translation: CADGAGKRNGSSYNEQFF.